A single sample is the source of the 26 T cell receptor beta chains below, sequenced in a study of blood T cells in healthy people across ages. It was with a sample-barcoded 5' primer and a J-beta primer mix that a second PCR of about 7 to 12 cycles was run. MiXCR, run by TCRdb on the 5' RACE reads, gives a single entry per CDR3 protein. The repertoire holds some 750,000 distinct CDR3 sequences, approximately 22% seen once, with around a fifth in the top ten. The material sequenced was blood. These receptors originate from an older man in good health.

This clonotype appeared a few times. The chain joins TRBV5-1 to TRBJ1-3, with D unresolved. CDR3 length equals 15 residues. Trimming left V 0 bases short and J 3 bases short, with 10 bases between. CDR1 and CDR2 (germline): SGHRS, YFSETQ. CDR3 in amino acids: CASSLASGSGNTIYF. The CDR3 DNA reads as TGCGCCAGCAGCTTGGCCTCTGGAAGTGGAAACACCATATATTTT.

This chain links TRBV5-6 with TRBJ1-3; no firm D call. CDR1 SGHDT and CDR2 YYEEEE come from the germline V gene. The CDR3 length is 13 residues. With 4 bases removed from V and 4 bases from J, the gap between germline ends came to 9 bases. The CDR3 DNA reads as TGTGCCAGCAGCCCTATTCAGGGAAACACCATATATTTT. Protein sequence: CASSPIQGNTIYF.

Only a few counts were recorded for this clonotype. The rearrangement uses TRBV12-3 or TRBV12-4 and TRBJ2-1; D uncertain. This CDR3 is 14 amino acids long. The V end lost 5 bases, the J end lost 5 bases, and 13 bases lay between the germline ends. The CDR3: CASSHHGSHNEQFF. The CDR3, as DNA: TGTGCCAGCAGTCACCATGGATCCCACAATGAGCAGTTCTTC.

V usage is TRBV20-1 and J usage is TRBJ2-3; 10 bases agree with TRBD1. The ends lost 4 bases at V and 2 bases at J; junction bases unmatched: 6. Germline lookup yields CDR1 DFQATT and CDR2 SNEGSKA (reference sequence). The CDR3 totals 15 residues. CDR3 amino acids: CSANDRGHNTDTQYF. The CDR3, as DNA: TGCAGTGCTAACGACAGGGGGCACAACACAGATACGCAGTATTTT.

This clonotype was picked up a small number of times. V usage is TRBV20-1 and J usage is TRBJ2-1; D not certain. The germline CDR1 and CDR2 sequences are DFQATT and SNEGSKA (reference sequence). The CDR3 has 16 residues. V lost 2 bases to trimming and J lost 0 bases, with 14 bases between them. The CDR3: CSARPTIWSSYNEQFF. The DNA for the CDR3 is TGCAGTGCTAGACCCACAATCTGGAGCTCCTACAATGAGCAGTTCTTC.

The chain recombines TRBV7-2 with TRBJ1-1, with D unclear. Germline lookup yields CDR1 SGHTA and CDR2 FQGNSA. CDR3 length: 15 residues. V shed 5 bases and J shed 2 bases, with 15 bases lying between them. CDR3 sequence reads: CASSPREGINTEAFF. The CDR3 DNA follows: TGTGCCAGCAGCCCCCGTGAGGGTATAAACACTGAAGCTTTCTTT.

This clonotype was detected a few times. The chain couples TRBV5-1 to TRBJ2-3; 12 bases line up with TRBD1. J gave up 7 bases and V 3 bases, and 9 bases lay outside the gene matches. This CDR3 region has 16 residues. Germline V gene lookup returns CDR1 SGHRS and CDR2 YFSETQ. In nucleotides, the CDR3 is TGCGCCAGCAGCTCGCGGTCCGGGACAGGGGGCTATACGCAGTATTTT. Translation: CASSSRSGTGGYTQYF.

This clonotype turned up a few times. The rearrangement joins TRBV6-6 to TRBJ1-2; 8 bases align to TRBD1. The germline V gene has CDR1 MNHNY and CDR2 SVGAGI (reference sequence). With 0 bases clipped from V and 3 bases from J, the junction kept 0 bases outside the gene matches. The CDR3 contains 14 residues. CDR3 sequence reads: CASSYSGQDYGYTF. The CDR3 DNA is TGTGCCAGCAGTTACTCGGGACAGGACTATGGCTACACCTTC.

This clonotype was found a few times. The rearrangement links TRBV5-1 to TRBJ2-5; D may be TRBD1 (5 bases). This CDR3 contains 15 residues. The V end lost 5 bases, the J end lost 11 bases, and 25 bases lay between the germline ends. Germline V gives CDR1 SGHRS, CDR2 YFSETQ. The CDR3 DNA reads TGCGCCAGCAGGACTGGGGCCCTTAATAGAGAAGAGCAGTACTTC. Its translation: CASRTGALNREEQYF.

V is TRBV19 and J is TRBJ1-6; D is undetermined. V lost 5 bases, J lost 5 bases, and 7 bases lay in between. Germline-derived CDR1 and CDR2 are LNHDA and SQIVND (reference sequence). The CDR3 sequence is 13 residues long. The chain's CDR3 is CASSLQNNSPLHF. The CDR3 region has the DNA TGTGCCAGTAGTCTACAGAATAATTCACCCCTCCACTTT.

CDR3 nucleotide sequence: TGTGCCAGCACTCGGACTAGCGGGAATATCGCAGATACGCAGTATTTT. This codes for CASTRTSGNIADTQYF. This chain connects TRBV2 to TRBJ2-3; 12 bases align to TRBD2. The CDR3 totals 16 residues. Germline CDR1 SNHLY, CDR2 FYNNEI. V trimming: 7 bases; J trimming: 4 bases; junction bases outside the gene matches: 9.

The CDR3 DNA reads as TGCAGTGCTCCCGGGACAGGGAACAATGAGCAGTTCTTC. Translated: CSAPGTGNNEQFF. The chain carries TRBV20-1 and TRBJ2-1; 9 bases line up with TRBD1. Losses at the gene ends were 5 bases for V and 5 bases for J; bases not matched to a gene: 4. This CDR3 has 13 amino acids. Germline V gene lookup returns CDR1 DFQATT and CDR2 SNEGSKA (reference sequence).

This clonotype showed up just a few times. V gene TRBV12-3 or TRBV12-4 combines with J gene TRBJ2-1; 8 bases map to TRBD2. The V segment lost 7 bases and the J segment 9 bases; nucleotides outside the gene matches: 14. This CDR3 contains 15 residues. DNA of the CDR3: TGTGCCAGCACCGAAGCGGGGGCCCTACTGGGTGAGCAGTTCTTC. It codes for CASTEAGALLGEQFF.

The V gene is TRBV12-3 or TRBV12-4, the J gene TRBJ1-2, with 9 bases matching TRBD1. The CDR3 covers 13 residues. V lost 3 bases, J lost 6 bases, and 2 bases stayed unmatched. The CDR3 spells CASSFNRGHGYTF. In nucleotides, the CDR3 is TGTGCCAGCAGTTTTAACAGGGGGCATGGCTACACCTTC.

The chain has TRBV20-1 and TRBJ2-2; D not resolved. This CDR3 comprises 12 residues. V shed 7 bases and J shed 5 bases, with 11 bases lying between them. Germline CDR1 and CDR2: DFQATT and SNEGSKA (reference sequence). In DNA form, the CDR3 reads TGCAGTGTCAAAAAGGGTACCGGGGAGCTGTTTTTT. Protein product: CSVKKGTGELFF.

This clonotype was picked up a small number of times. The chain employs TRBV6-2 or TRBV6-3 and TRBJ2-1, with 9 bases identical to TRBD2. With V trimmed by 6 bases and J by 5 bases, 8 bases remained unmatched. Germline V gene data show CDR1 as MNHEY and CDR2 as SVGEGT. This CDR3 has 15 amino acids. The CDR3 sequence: CASSSLAGPDNEQFF. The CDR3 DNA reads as TGTGCCAGCAGCTCGCTAGCGGGGCCGGACAATGAGCAGTTCTTC.

The CDR3 DNA reads TGCAGTGCTAACGGACTAGCGGGGGGGAAAACAGATACGCAGTATTTT. Its protein product is CSANGLAGGKTDTQYF. The chain is built from TRBV20-1 and TRBJ2-3; 15 positions agree with TRBD2. Germline V lookup: CDR1 DFQATT, CDR2 SNEGSKA (reference sequence). The junction had 5 bases not matched to a gene; V was cut back by 4 bases and J by 3 bases. This CDR3 comprises 16 residues.

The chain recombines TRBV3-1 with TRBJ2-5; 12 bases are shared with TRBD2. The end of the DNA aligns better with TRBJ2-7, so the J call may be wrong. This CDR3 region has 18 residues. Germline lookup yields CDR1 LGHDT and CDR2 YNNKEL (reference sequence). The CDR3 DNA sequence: TGTGCCAGCAGCCAAGTCGCCCTAGCGGGGGGGAGCTCCTACGAGCAGTACTTC. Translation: CASSQVALAGGSSYEQYF.

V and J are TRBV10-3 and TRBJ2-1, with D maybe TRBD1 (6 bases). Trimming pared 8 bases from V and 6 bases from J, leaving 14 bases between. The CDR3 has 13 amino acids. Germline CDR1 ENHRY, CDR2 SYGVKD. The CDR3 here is CAIGDKDFNEQFF. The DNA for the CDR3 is TGTGCCATCGGGGACAAGGACTTCAATGAGCAGTTCTTC.

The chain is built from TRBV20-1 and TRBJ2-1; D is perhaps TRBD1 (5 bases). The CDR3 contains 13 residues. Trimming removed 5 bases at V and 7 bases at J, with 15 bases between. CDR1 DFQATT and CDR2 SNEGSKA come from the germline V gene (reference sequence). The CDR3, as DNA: TGCAGTGCTCGGACATCGTTGTGGAATGAGCAGTTCTTC. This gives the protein CSARTSLWNEQFF.

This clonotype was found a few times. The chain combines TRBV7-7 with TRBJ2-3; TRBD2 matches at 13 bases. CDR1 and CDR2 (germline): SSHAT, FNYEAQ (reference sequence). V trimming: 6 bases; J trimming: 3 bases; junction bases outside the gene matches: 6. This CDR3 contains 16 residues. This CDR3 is CASRKRTSGGTDTQYF. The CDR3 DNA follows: TGTGCCAGCAGGAAACGGACTAGCGGGGGTACAGATACGCAGTATTTT. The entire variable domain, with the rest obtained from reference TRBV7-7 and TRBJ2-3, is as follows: GAGVSQSPRYKVTKRGQDVTLRCDPISSHATLYWYQQALGQGPEFLTYFNYEAQPDKSGLPSDRFSAERPEGSISTLTIQRTEQRDSAMYRCASRKRTSGGTDTQYFGPGTRLTVL.

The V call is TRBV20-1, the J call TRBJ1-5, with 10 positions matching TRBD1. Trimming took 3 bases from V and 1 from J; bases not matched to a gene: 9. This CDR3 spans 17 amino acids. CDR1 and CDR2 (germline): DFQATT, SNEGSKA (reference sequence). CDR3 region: CSASIGTGVGSNQPQHF. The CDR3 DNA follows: TGCAGTGCTAGTATAGGGACAGGGGTGGGAAGCAATCAGCCCCAGCATTTT.

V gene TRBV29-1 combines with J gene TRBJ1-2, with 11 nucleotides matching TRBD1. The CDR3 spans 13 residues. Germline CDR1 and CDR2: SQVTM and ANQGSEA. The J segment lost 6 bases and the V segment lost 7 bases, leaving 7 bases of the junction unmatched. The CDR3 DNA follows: TGCAGCGCCTCAAGGGACAGGGGGGATGGCTACACCTTC. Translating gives CSASRDRGDGYTF.

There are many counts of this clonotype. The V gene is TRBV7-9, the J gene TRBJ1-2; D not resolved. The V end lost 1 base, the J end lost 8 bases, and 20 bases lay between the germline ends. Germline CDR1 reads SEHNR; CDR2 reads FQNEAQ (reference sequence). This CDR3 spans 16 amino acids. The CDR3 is CASSLGRKDYGIGYTF. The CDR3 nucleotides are TGTGCCAGCAGCTTAGGACGAAAGGACTATGGAATCGGCTACACCTTC.

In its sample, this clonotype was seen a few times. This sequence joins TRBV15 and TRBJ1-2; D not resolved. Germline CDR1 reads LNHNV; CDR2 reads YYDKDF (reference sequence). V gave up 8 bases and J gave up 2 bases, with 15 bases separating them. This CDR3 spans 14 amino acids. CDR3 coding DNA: TGTGCCACCCGGGGAGAAGACATGAACTATGGCTACACCTTC. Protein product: CATRGEDMNYGYTF.

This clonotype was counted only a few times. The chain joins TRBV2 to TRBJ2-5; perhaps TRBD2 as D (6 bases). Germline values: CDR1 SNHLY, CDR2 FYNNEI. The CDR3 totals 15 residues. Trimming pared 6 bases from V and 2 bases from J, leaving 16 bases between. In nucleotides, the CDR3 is TGTGCCAGCAGACGGACAAGGGAGGCACAAGAGACCCAGTACTTC. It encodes CASRRTREAQETQYF.